This T cell receptor beta chain derives from a study of T-cell reconstitution after alpha-beta-depleted transplantation in children. This clonotype was seen repeatedly, ten times or more. It was with unique molecular identifiers that the TCRbeta library was prepared. TCRdb analysed the PCR reads with MiXCR anew, one entry per CDR3 protein. The repertoire consists of more than 200,000 distinct CDR3 sequences, with 7.5% to 10% occurring once and the leading ten covering over 4.5%. The material was PBMCs from the stem cell graft donor, obtained from the stem cell graft. The TCR was taken from a human donor who donated a stem cell graft to a child with SCID.

The CDR3 region has the DNA TGTGCCAATCACAGGGCCTCTGGGGCCAACGTCCTGACTTTC. It codes for CANHRASGANVLTF. The chain joins TRBV12-3 or TRBV12-4 to TRBJ2-6, with D possibly being TRBD1 (6 bases). CDR3 size: 14 residues. Trimming removed 10 bases from V and 0 bases from J, with 10 bases in between.